This is a list of T cell receptor beta chains from one sample in a study of monozygotic twins with inflammatory bowel disease. TCRdb reprocessed the 5' RACE reads and reports one entry per CDR3 protein, with no DNA. The clone table shows approximately 200,000 distinct CDR3 sequences, with the ten largest holding roughly 1.5%. The specimen sequenced was blood. The source of these receptors is a human donor with ulcerative colitis or Crohn's disease, or a healthy co-twin of an affected twin (not recorded which). Both conserved end residues are part of each CDR3.

length	V	J	CDR3
15	TRBV2	TRBJ2-3	CASSPYGQGSDTQYF
13	TRBV10-3	TRBJ2-1	CAIREEQGGEQFF
16	TRBV7-8	TRBJ1-6	CASSLASRSPVSPLHF
16	TRBV10-3	TRBJ2-3	CAISESRTQTSDTQYF
14	TRBV7-2	TRBJ2-5	CASSGTSGGGTQYF
13	TRBV12-3/TRBV12-4	TRBJ1-1	CASSFSFVTEAFF
16	TRBV7-8	TRBJ1-4	CASSLSGGTTHEKLFF
17	TRBV7-6	TRBJ1-5	CASSLGAGGASGQPQHF
12	TRBV5-1	TRBJ2-1	CASSSAPREQFF
14	TRBV6-5	TRBJ2-2	CASSYMDGTGELFF
16	TRBV3-1	TRBJ2-3	CASRRASGTYTDTQYF
15	TRBV11-2	TRBJ1-3	CASSFAANSGNTIYF
14	TRBV5-1	TRBJ2-1	CASRHRGSYNEQFF
15	TRBV24-1	TRBJ2-3	CATSDLGRGPDTQYF
17	TRBV2	TRBJ2-1	CASRPRGSAFSYNEQFF
16	TRBV29-1	TRBJ2-3	CSVETRDRGRRDTQYF